These T cell receptor beta chains were read from a single sample in a study of OX40 agonist ivuxolimab in advanced cancers. Sequencing used immunoSEQ multiplex PCR; TCRdb keeps in-frame clones, though not all of them. The profile shows about 90,000 clones, around 89% of them singletons. Source: CD4+ or CD8+ T cells sorted from blood, taken in a trial of the OX40 agonist ivuxolimab. These receptors were taken from an adult with an advanced solid tumor such as melanoma, head and neck, liver or kidney cancer. CDR3s include the opening cysteine and the closing phenylalanine or tryptophan. The D gene is left open where the match is weak. Not every row has a clone size; where given, it reads once, few, many or a size class.

v_call	d_call	j_call	clone_size	cdr3_nt	cdr3_aa
TRBV5-3	.	TRBJ2-7	few	TGTGCCAGAAGCTTGGCCAGGGGAGGCCCGATACTTTACGAGCAGTACTTC	CARSLARGGPILYEQYF
TRBV5-1	.	TRBJ2-1	.	TGCGCCAGCACCGACCGGAACAATGAGCAGTTCTTC	CASTDRNNEQFF
TRBV19	TRBD1	TRBJ1-5	.	TGTGCCAGTAGTTCCACCGGGACAGGGCCAAGGCAGCCCCAGCATTTT	CASSSTGTGPRQPQHF
TRBV30	.	TRBJ1-4	once	TGTGCCTCCAGCGAAGGTAATGAAAAACTGTTTTTT	CASSEGNEKLFF
TRBV6-6	.	TRBJ1-3	.	TGTGCCAGCAGCTTAATCGGTAGTGGAAACACCATATATTTT	CASSLIGSGNTIYF
TRBV5-4	TRBD2	TRBJ2-5	.	TGTGCCAGCACCCAGAAAGGGGTAGCGGGACTGGAGACCCAGTACTTC	CASTQKGVAGLETQYF
TRBV5-1	.	TRBJ2-5	.	TGCGCCAGCAGCCCTGGGACGGAACAAGAGACCCAGTACTTC	CASSPGTEQETQYF
TRBV7-2	.	TRBJ2-1	.	TGTGCCAGCAGCTTAGGGAACACCCCGAACGATGAGCAGTTCTTC	CASSLGNTPNDEQFF
TRBV10-3	.	TRBJ1-1	few	TGTGCCATCGGTACCCAGGGAATGGAAGCTTTCTTT	CAIGTQGMEAFF
TRBV28	.	TRBJ2-1	.	TGTGCCAGCAGTGCACAGGTTTCCTACAATGAGCAGTTCTTC	CASSAQVSYNEQFF
TRBV6-5	.	TRBJ2-7	.	TGTGCCAGCAGTTCCCCGACTAGCTCCTACGAGCAGTACTTC	CASSSPTSSYEQYF
TRBV5-5	.	TRBJ2-7	.	TGTGCCAGCAGCTTGGAGCGCTACGAGCAGTACTTC	CASSLERYEQYF
TRBV9	.	TRBJ2-1	.	TGTGCCAGCAGCCCCCTTCGTGGGGGCTACAATGAGCAGTTCTTC	CASSPLRGGYNEQFF
TRBV25-1	TRBD1	TRBJ1-5	.	TGTGCCAGCAGTGAATATAAAGGACAGGGGAACGATCAGCCCCAGCATTTT	CASSEYKGQGNDQPQHF
TRBV5-1	TRBD1	TRBJ1-4	.	TGCGCCAGCAGCCCGGACAGGGATCGAGAAAAACTGTTTTTT	CASSPDRDREKLFF
TRBV19	TRBD1	TRBJ2-7	.	TGTGCCAGTAGAACAGGGGCCGAGCAGTACTTC	CASRTGAEQYF
TRBV6-4	TRBD2	TRBJ2-7	.	TGTGCCAGCAGGACTAGCGTCGGAGCAGAAGTGGGGACCTACGAGCAGTACTTC	CASRTSVGAEVGTYEQYF
TRBV6-5	.	TRBJ2-7	.	TGTGCCAGCAGCCTCGACAGATACGAGCAGTACTTC	CASSLDRYEQYF
TRBV18	.	TRBJ2-5	.	TGTGCCAGCTCACCCTGGGGGGAAGAGACCCAGTACTTC	CASSPWGEETQYF
TRBV19	.	TRBJ2-3	.	TGTGCCAGTAGTATCTCCCGGGATCGGGTGGGGGGTATGGCATCGGGAGATACGCAGTATTTT	CASSISRDRVGGMASGDTQYF
TRBV7-8	.	TRBJ1-1	few	TGTGCCAGCAGCTTAGACAGCGCGACCTCGGGCGCTTTCTTT	CASSLDSATSGAFF
TRBV5-1	.	TRBJ1-2	.	TGCGCCAGCAGCTTAAACCAGGATGGCTACACCTTC	CASSLNQDGYTF
TRBV6-1	.	TRBJ2-3	.	TGTGCCAGCAGTCACCGGGGGTATAGCACAGATACGCAGTATTTT	CASSHRGYSTDTQYF
TRBV27	TRBD2	TRBJ2-2	.	TGTGCCAGCAGTTTATATGTAGCGGGAGGGACCACCGGGGAGCTGTTTTTT	CASSLYVAGGTTGELFF
TRBV27	.	TRBJ1-5	.	TGTGCCAACCCCCCGGGGATCTCCACTAAGACCAATCAGCCCCAGCATTTT	CANPPGISTKTNQPQHF
TRBV7-9	TRBD2	TRBJ2-1	.	TGTGCCAGCAGCCTAACCGGGACTAGGGGGAATGAGCAGTTCTTC	CASSLTGTRGNEQFF
TRBV15	TRBD2	TRBJ2-3	.	TGTGCCACCAGCAGAACAGCGGGGACCACAGATACGCAGTATTTT	CATSRTAGTTDTQYF
TRBV28	.	TRBJ1-5	.	TGTGCCAGCAGTTTAGTGGTCAGCAATCAGCCCCAGCATTTT	CASSLVVSNQPQHF
TRBV5-8	.	TRBJ2-5	once	TGTGCCAGCAGCCCTCCCCTGGACGGACAGTACTTC	CASSPPLDGQYF
TRBV6-1	.	TRBJ2-3	.	TGTGCCAGCAGTGAAGTCGCCGGGGGGCAGGTAACAGATACGCAGTATTTT	CASSEVAGGQVTDTQYF
TRBV11-2	TRBD1	TRBJ2-5	.	TGTGCCAGCAGCTTCTCCGGGACAGGGGTTCAAGAGACCCAGTACTTC	CASSFSGTGVQETQYF
TRBV6-6	.	TRBJ2-5	.	TGTGCCAGTACGCCGGAGATCTACCAAGAGACCCAGTACTTC	CASTPEIYQETQYF
TRBV7-9	.	TRBJ2-2	.	TGTGCCAGCAGCTGGGTAATGGCCGGGGAGCTGTTTTTT	CASSWVMAGELFF
TRBV11-1	TRBD1	TRBJ2-4	.	TGTGCCAGCAGCTCCCGGACAGGGGAAGACATTCAGTACTTC	CASSSRTGEDIQYF
TRBV30	.	TRBJ2-3	.	TGTGCCTGGAGGGCAGGGGGGGCTACGCAGTATTTT	CAWRAGGATQYF
TRBV9	TRBD1	TRBJ2-2	.	TGTGCCAGCAGCGACCCGGGACAGGGACACACCGGGGAGCTGTTTTTT	CASSDPGQGHTGELFF
TRBV13	TRBD2	TRBJ2-7	.	TGTGCCAGCAAGCCCCAGGGAGGGACCTCCTACGAGCAGTACTTC	CASKPQGGTSYEQYF
TRBV11-2	.	TRBJ2-7	.	TGTGCCAGCGCAACCCTCTACGAGCAGTACTTC	CASATLYEQYF
TRBV5-1	.	TRBJ2-7	.	TGCGCCAGCAGCTTAGGCATCCGCTACGAGCAGTACTTC	CASSLGIRYEQYF